One and the same sample provided the 25 T cell receptor beta chains below, sequenced in a study of CD4 T cell repertoires in COVID-19 (dated by TCRdb to the early 2020s). Memory T cell samples that were not cultured were sequenced immediately after ex vivo isolation. The method behind the library was the immunoSEQ multiplex PCR assay. TCRdb's version of the immuneACCESS table is confined to in-frame rearrangements and falls short of the full clone set. An unresolved V gene accounts for under half of the shortfall where checked; the remainder is of unknown origin. For this sample there are under 30,000 clones; about 93% appear just once. Of the sample, under 0.8% falls within the top ten clones. The specimen comprised circulating follicular helper CD4+ T cells (cTfh) from blood, sampled before the COVID-19 pandemic. The cell subset or site tag for this specimen amounts to: circulating T follicular helper cells. These receptors were collected from a human donor who had COVID-19.

This clone was detected once. The rearrangement joins TRBV18 to TRBJ2-2, with D possibly matching TRBD1 (6 bases). Trimming took off 3 bases at V and 1 base at J, with 9 bases between the two ends. Looked up from germline, CDR1 is KGHSH and CDR2 is LQKENI. This CDR3 region has 15 residues. Written as DNA, the CDR3 is TGTGCCAGCTCACCCAACAGGGAGAACACCGGGGAGCTGTTTTTT. It specifies CASSPNRENTGELFF.

This clone was picked up a small number of times. V is TRBV6-1 and J is TRBJ1-3, with D maybe TRBD1 (5 bases). The CDR3 length is 15 residues. Trimming left V 3 bases short and J 7 bases short, with 16 bases between. CDR1 and CDR2 from the germline V gene are MNHNS and SASEGT. CDR3 region: CASSDNLGLGNTIYF. CDR3 nucleotides: TGTGCCAGCAGTGACAACCTGGGACTAGGGAACACCATATATTTT.

The J gene is TRBJ2-3, the V gene TRBV9, with a weak D call TRBD2 (5 bases). There are 15 residues in the CDR3. The V gene lost 0 bases and the J gene lost 6 bases, with 14 bases spanning the gap. The germline CDR1 and CDR2 sequences are SGDLS and YYNGEE. This chain's CDR3 is CASSVGASRLDTQYF. Here the CDR3 DNA reads TGTGCCAGCAGCGTAGGCGCTAGCAGGTTGGATACGCAGTATTTT.

This clone was detected only a few times. This chain uses TRBV2 with TRBJ1-1, with 9 bases identical to TRBD1. The V gene end was trimmed by 7 bases and the J gene end by 6 bases; junction bases not matched to a gene: 9. This CDR3 region has 14 residues. CDR1 SNHLY and CDR2 FYNNEI come from the germline V gene. The CDR3 loop is CASTRGTGYSEAFF. In nucleotides, the CDR3 is TGTGCCAGCACTCGGGGGACAGGGTACTCTGAAGCTTTCTTT. Using reference TRBV2 and TRBJ1-1 for the parts outside the CDR3, the full variable domain is EPEVTQTPSHQVTQMGQEVILRCVPISNHLYFYWYRQILGQKVEFLVSFYNNEISEKSEIFDDQFSVERPDGSNFTLKIRSTKLEDSAMYFCASTRGTGYSEAFFGQGTRLTVV.

This chain links TRBV29-1 with TRBJ2-1; 10 bases line up with TRBD1. This CDR3 region has 13 residues. CDR1 SQVTM and CDR2 ANQGSEA come from the germline V gene. V trimming: 5 bases; J trimming: 7 bases; junction bases outside the gene matches: 5. The CDR3 is CSVSRTGGNEQFF. The CDR3 bases are TGCAGCGTTAGTAGGACAGGGGGAAATGAGCAGTTCTTC.

The gene calls are TRBV5-4 and TRBJ2-7; possible D gene TRBD1, 6 bases. The CDR3 is 15 residues long. V lost 1 base to trimming and J lost 2 bases, with 13 bases between them. Germline-derived CDR1 and CDR2 are SGHNT and YYREEE (reference sequence). The CDR3 DNA is TGTGCCAGCAGCTTGCGGGTGACAGGCACCTACGAGCAGTACTTC. Protein product: CASSLRVTGTYEQYF.

In nucleotides, the CDR3 is TGTGCCAGCAGTTCTAGCGGGTCTAGCACAGATACGCAGTATTTT. Protein: CASSSSGSSTDTQYF. The chain uses TRBV6-5 and TRBJ2-3; 8 bases are a match to TRBD2. CDR3 length: 15 amino acids. Unmatched junction bases numbered 3, after V lost 4 bases and J lost 0 bases. CDR1 and CDR2 from the germline V gene are MNHEY and SVGAGI.

The chain combines TRBV5-8 with TRBJ1-2, with TRBD1 identical over 8 bases. The germline V gene has CDR1 SGHTS and CDR2 YDEGEE. Trimming cost V 4 bases and J 5 bases; bases outside gene matches: 7. The CDR3 totals 14 residues. The CDR3 region has the DNA TGTGCCAGCAGCCCCGGACAGGGTCCTTATGGCTACACCTTC. Its translation: CASSPGQGPYGYTF.

Comment on this clone: At one boundary the junction diverges from the germline segment, which might be a read error. The chain links TRBV5-1 to TRBJ2-7, with 8 positions matching TRBD2. Germline CDR1 and CDR2: SGHRS and YFSETQ. The CDR3 covers 14 residues. The chain's CDR3 is CASSLGGLDSPQYF. CDR3 in DNA: TGCGCCAGCAGTTTGGGGGGACTAGACAGTCCGCAGTACTTC.

J is TRBJ1-1 and V is TRBV28; D remains unclear. This CDR3 is 13 amino acids long. Per the germline V gene, CDR1 is MDHEN and CDR2 is SYDVKM. The CDR3 bases are TGTGCTTCGGGTGACCTTATGAACACTGAAGCTTTCTTT. Residues: CASGDLMNTEAFF.

This clone was picked up one time. V is TRBV7-3 and J is TRBJ2-3, with 7 bases that match TRBD1. Germline V gives CDR1 SGHTA, CDR2 FQGTGA. This CDR3 contains 15 residues. With V trimmed by 5 bases and J by 0 bases, 5 bases remained unmatched. DNA for the CDR3: TGTGCCAGCAGCCCGAGGGGGCCTAGCACAGATACGCAGTATTTT. It is translated as CASSPRGPSTDTQYF.

This rearrangement joins TRBV10-3 to TRBJ2-7; 7 bases line up with TRBD1. The CDR3 spans 13 residues. From germline, CDR1 is ENHRY and CDR2 SYGVKD. After removal of 10 bases from V and 5 bases from J, the junction contained 11 bases not matched to a gene. For the CDR3, the DNA is TGTGCCACCGGAGAAAGGGGGCACGACGAGCAGTACTTC. Translated, it gives CATGERGHDEQYF.

The CDR3 DNA reads as TGTGCCAGTAGTATAGGGACAGTTGGCGAGCAGTACTTC. It is translated as CASSIGTVGEQYF. The rearrangement joins TRBV19 to TRBJ2-7; tentative D call: TRBD1 (6 bases). The germline V gene encodes CDR1 LNHDA and CDR2 SQIVND (reference sequence). CDR3 size: 13 residues. V dropped 1 base and J dropped 6 bases, with 10 bases sitting between them. Supplemented by reference TRBV19 and TRBJ2-7, the full variable domain reads DGGITQSPKYLFRKEGQNVTLSCEQNLNHDAMYWYRQDPGQGLRLIYYSQIVNDFQKGDIAEGYSVSREKKESFPLTVTSAQKNPTAFYLCASSIGTVGEQYFGPGTRLTVT.

The chain carries TRBV5-6 and TRBJ2-5; unclear D gene. The CDR3 has 15 amino acids. V shed 0 bases and J shed 2 bases, with 11 bases lying between them. Germline V gene lookup returns CDR1 SGHDT and CDR2 YYEEEE. CDR3 amino acids: CASSLVGGPQETQYF. The CDR3 nucleotides read TGTGCCAGCAGCTTGGTTGGCGGCCCACAAGAGACCCAGTACTTC.

This chain uses TRBV9 with TRBJ2-1, with TRBD2 matching over 7 bases. This CDR3 is 14 amino acids long. Germline lookup yields CDR1 SGDLS and CDR2 YYNGEE. The V segment lost 3 bases and the J segment 4 bases; nucleotides outside the gene matches: 4. The CDR3 spells CASSGAGRYNEQFF. In nucleotides, the CDR3 is TGTGCCAGCAGCGGAGCGGGAAGATACAATGAGCAGTTCTTC.

The gene calls are TRBV19 and TRBJ1-5; 9 nucleotides match TRBD1. The CDR3 is made up of 16 amino acids. The germline V gene encodes CDR1 LNHDA and CDR2 SQIVND (reference sequence). Trimming removed 2 bases from V and 5 bases from J; junction bases left unmatched: 7. CDR3 in DNA: TGTGCCAGTAGTATATCGGGACAGGGATATGATCAGCCCCAGCATTTT. Amino acid sequence: CASSISGQGYDQPQHF.

The count of this clone is one. The rearrangement uses TRBV6-6 and TRBJ1-2; D perhaps matches TRBD1 (5 bases). Germline V gene lookup returns CDR1 MNHNY and CDR2 SVGAGI (reference sequence). The CDR3 consists of 12 residues. With 0 bases removed from V and 8 bases from J, the gap between germline ends came to 7 bases. The CDR3 protein is CASSYSQGGYTF. Written as DNA, the CDR3 is TGTGCCAGCAGTTACTCCCAGGGCGGCTACACCTTC.

This CDR3 is CASSRDIAYEQYF. DNA of the CDR3: TGTGCCAGCAGCCGGGACATAGCCTACGAGCAGTACTTC. V and J are TRBV7-3 and TRBJ2-7; D may be TRBD1 (6 bases). V lost 5 bases to trimming and J lost 2 bases, with 10 bases between them. Germline CDR1 is SGHTA and CDR2 is FQGTGA. This CDR3 has 13 amino acids.

This clone appeared a single time. One end of the junction varies from germline; a read error may be responsible. The J gene is TRBJ2-7, the V gene TRBV5-1; TRBD2 is a possible D gene (5 bases). This CDR3 has 14 amino acids. Germline loops: CDR1 SGHRS, CDR2 YFSETQ. This chain's CDR3 is CASSPRGFSSEQYF. In DNA form, the CDR3 reads TGCGCCAGCAGCCCCCGGGGTTTTTCCTCCGAGCAGTACTTC.

The rearrangement uses TRBV29-1 and TRBJ2-3; 8 positions match TRBD1. CDR1 SQVTM and CDR2 ANQGSEA come from the germline V gene. After removal of 3 bases from V and 1 base from J, the junction contained 3 bases not matched to a gene. This CDR3 comprises 14 residues. The CDR3 DNA is TGCAGCGTTGATGGGACAGGTCGCACAGATACGCAGTATTTT. Translation gives CSVDGTGRTDTQYF.

This rearrangement joins TRBV7-9 to TRBJ2-1, with TRBD2 matching 9 bases. CDR3 length: 13 amino acids. Per germline, CDR1 SEHNR and CDR2 FQNEAQ (reference sequence). The CDR3 region has the DNA TGTGTAACGGCAGCGGGAGGTTACAATGAGCAGTTCTTC. It translates to CVTAAGGYNEQFF.

The rearrangement uses TRBV5-4 and TRBJ1-2; TRBD1 is a possible D gene (6 bases). This CDR3 region has 13 residues. Trimming shortened V by 1 base and J by 8 bases, and 12 bases separated the two germline ends. Germline V CDR1 and CDR2: SGHNT, YYREEE (reference sequence). The CDR3 DNA reads TGTGCCAGCAGCTTGTTTCAGGGGAGCGGCTACACCTTC. This translates into CASSLFQGSGYTF.

The chain couples TRBV5-1 to TRBJ2-7; D perhaps matches TRBD1 (6 bases). V was cut by 0 bases and J by 2 bases, with 9 bases left in between. CDR1 is SGHRS, CDR2 YFSETQ, per germline. This CDR3 has 14 amino acids. The CDR3 nucleotides read TGCGCCAGCAGCTTGGCACAGGGAGCCTACGAGCAGTACTTC. This gives the protein CASSLAQGAYEQYF. The full variable domain, rest sourced from reference TRBV5-1 and TRBJ2-7, is KAGVTQTPRYLIKTRGQQVTLSCSPISGHRSVSWYQQTPGQGLQFLFEYFSETQRNKGNFPGRFSGRQFSNSRSEMNVSTLELGDSALYLCASSLAQGAYEQYFGPGTRLTVT.

Comment on this clone: Additional DNA sequences in this sample encode the identical CDR3. The rearrangement uses TRBV28 and TRBJ1-2; TRBD1 matches at 9 bases. The V gene's germline CDR1 is MDHEN and CDR2 SYDVKM. V dropped 5 bases and J dropped 6; count of bases not matched to a gene: 4. This CDR3 has 13 amino acids. The CDR3: CASSLGTGNGYTF. The CDR3 DNA is TGTGCCAGCAGTCTCGGGACAGGGAATGGCTACACCTTC.

V gene TRBV18 combines with J gene TRBJ2-2, with TRBD2 matching over 12 bases. J was trimmed by 7 bases and V by 3 bases; bases with no gene match: 6. The CDR3 sequence is 16 residues long. Germline CDR1 KGHSH, CDR2 LQKENI. CDR3 nucleotide sequence: TGTGCCAGCTCACCGCGGACTAGCGGGATGGTCGGGGAGCTGTTTTTT. Translation gives CASSPRTSGMVGELFF.